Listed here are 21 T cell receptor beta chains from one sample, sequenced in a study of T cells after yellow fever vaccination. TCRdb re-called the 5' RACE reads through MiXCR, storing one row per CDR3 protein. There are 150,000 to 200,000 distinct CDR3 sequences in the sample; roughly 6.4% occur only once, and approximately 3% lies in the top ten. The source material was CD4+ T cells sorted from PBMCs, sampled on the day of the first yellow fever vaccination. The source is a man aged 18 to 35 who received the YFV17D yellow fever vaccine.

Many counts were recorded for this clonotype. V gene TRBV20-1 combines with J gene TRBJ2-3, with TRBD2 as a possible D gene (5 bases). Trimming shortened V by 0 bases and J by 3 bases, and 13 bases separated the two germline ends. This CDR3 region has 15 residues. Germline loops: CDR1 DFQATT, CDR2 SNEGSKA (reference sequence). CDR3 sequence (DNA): TGCAGTGCTAGAGAGCGGGCTGAGTGGACAGATACGCAGTATTTT. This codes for CSARERAEWTDTQYF.

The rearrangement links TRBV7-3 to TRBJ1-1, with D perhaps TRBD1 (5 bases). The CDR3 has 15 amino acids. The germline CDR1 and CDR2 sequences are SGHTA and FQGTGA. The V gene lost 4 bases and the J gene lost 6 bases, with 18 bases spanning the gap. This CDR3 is CASSSGASGLAEAFF. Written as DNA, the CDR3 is TGTGCCAGCAGCTCCGGGGCCTCGGGCTTGGCTGAAGCTTTCTTT.

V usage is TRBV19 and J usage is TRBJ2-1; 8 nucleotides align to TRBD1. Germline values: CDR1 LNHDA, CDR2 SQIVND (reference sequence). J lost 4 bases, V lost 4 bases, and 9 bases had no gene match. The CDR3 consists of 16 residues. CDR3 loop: CASSTRTGTGYNEQFF. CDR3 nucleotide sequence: TGTGCCAGTAGTACCCGAACGGGGACAGGTTACAATGAGCAGTTCTTC.

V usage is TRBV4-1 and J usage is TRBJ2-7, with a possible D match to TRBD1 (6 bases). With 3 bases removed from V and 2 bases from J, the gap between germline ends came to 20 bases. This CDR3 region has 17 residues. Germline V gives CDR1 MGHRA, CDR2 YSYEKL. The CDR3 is CASSHSPRDIRTYEQYF. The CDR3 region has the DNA TGCGCCAGCAGCCATTCTCCTCGGGACATTAGAACCTACGAGCAGTACTTC.

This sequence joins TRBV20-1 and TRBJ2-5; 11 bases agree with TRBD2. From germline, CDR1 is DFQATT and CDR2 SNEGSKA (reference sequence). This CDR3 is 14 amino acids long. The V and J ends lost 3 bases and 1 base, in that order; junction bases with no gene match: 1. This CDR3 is CSARTSGVQETQYF. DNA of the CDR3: TGCAGTGCTAGGACTAGCGGGGTCCAAGAGACCCAGTACTTC.

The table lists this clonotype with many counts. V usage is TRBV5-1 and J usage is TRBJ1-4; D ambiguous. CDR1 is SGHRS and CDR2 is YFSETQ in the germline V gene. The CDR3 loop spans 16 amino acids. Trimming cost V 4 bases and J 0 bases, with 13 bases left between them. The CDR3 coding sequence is TGCGCCAGCAGCCCCATGAGCCCAGCAACTAATGAAAAACTGTTTTTT. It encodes CASSPMSPATNEKLFF.

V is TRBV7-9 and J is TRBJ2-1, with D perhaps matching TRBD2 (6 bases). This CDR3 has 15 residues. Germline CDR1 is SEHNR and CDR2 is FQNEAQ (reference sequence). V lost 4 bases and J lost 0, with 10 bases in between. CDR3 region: CASSSGLSSYNEQFF. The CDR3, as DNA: TGTGCCAGCAGCTCGGGACTCAGCTCCTACAATGAGCAGTTCTTC.

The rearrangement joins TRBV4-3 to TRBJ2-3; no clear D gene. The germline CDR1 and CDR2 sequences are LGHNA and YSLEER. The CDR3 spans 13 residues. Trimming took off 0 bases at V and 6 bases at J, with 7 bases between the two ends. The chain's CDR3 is CASSQESRDTQYF. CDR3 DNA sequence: TGCGCCAGCAGCCAAGAATCCAGGGATACGCAGTATTTT.

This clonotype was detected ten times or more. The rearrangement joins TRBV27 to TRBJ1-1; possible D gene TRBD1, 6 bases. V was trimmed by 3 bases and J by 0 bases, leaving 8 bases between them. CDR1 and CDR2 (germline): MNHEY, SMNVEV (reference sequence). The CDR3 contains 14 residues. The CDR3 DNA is TGTGCCAGCAGTTTCGCAGGGGTGAACACTGAAGCTTTCTTT. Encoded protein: CASSFAGVNTEAFF.

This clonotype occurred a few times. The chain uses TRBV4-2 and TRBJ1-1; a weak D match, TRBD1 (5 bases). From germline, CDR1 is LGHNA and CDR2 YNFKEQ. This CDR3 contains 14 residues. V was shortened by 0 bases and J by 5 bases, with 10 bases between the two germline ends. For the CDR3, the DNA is TGTGCCAGCAGCCAAGATATCAGGGAGACTGAAGCTTTCTTT. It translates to CASSQDIRETEAFF.

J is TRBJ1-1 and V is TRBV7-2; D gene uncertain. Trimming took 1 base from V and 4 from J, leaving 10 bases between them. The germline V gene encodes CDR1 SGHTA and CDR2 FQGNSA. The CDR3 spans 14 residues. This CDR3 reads CASSLGGYFTEAFF. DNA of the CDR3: TGTGCCAGCAGCTTAGGGGGATATTTCACTGAAGCTTTCTTT.

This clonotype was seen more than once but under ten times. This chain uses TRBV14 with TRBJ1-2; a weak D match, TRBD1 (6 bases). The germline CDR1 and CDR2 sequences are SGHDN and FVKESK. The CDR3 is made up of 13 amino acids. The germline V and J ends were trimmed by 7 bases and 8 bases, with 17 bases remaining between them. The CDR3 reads CASKRGTDGGYTF. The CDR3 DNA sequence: TGTGCCAGCAAGAGGGGGACCGATGGAGGCTACACCTTC.

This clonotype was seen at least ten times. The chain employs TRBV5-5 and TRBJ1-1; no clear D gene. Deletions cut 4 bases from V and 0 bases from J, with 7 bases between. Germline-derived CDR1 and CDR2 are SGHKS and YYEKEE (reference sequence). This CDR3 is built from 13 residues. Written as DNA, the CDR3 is TGTGCCAGCAGCCCCCGTATGAACACTGAAGCTTTCTTT. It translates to CASSPRMNTEAFF.

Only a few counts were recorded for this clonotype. The CDR3 nucleotides read TGTGCCAGCAGTTTGACCGGGGCCGTAATCTCTGGGGCCAACGTCCTGACTTTC. Its protein is CASSLTGAVISGANVLTF. The genes are TRBV28 and TRBJ2-6; D might be TRBD1 or TRBD2, each matching 5 bases. CDR3 length equals 18 residues. The germline V gene has CDR1 MDHEN and CDR2 SYDVKM. V was trimmed by 3 bases and J by 0 bases, leaving 15 bases between them.

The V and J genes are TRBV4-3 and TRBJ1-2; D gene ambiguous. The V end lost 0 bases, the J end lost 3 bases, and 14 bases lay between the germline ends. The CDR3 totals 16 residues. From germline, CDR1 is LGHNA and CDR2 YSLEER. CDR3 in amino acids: CASSQERQASYYGYTF. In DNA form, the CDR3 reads TGCGCCAGCAGCCAAGAGAGGCAGGCCTCCTACTATGGCTACACCTTC.

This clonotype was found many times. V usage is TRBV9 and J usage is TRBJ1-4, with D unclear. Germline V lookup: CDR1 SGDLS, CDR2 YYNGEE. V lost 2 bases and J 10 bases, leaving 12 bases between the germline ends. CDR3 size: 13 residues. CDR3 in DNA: TGTGCCAGCAGCGTTTTCATCGGTGGAAAACTGTTTTTT. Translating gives CASSVFIGGKLFF.

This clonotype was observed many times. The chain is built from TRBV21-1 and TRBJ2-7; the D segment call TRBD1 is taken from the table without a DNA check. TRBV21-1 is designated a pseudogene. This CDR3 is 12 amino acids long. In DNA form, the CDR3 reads TGTGCCAGCGTTACCACAGGGTACGAGCAGTACGTC. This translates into CASVTTGYEQYV.

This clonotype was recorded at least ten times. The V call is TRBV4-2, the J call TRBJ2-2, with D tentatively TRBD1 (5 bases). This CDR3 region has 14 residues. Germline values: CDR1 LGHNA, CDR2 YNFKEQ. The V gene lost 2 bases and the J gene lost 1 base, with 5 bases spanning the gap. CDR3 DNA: TGTGCCAGCAGCCAAAGGGGGAACACCGGGGAGCTGTTTTTT. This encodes CASSQRGNTGELFF.

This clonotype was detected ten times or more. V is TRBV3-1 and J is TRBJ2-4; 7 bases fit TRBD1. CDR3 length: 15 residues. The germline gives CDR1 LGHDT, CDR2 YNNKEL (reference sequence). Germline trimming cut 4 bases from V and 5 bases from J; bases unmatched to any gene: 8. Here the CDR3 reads CASSPTGTPENIQYF. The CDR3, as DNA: TGTGCCAGCAGCCCGACAGGGACGCCGGAAAACATTCAGTACTTC. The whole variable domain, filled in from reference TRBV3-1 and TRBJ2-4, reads DTAVSQTPKYLVTQMGNDKSIKCEQNLGHDTMYWYKQDSKKFLKIMFSYNNKELIINETVPNRFSPKSPDKAHLNLHINSLELGDSAVYFCASSPTGTPENIQYFGAGTRLSVL.

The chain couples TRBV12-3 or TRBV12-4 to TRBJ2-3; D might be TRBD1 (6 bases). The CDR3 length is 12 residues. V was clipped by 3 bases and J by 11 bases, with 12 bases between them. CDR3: CASSLQGRMQYF. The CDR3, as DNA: TGTGCCAGCAGTTTGCAGGGGCGGATGCAGTATTTT.

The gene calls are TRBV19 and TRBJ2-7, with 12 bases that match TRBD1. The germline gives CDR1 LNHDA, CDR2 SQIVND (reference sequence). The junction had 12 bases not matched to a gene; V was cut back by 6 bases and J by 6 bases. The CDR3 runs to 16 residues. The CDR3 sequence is CASSPVTGTGGGEQYV. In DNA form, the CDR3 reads TGTGCCAGTAGCCCAGTTACCGGGACAGGGGGCGGCGAGCAGTACGTC.